The 16 T cell receptor beta chains below were found in one sample sequenced in a study of naive and memory T cell subsets. Both TRBC1 and TRBC2 were covered by a beta constant-region primer of two equimolar oligonucleotides. Nested alpha and beta constant-region primers with the SP2 primer drove four PCR rounds on ligated cDNA. TCRdb re-derived calls from the UMI-ligation and nested PCR reads in MiXCR, one entry per CDR3 protein. Found here are 100,000 to 150,000 distinct CDR3 sequences, 35% to 40% of them singletons; the top ten hold roughly 0.9%. Sequenced material: central memory CD4+ T cells from blood. These receptors came from a human donor in good health.

CDR3 protein: CASRYGRRGVYEQYF. Written as DNA, the CDR3 is TGTGCCAGCAGATACGGACGAAGAGGTGTATACGAGCAGTACTTC. The chain is built from TRBV28 and TRBJ2-7; no firm D call. The V end was cut by 6 bases, the J end by 4 bases, with 19 bases between. This CDR3 is 15 amino acids long. Per germline, CDR1 MDHEN and CDR2 SYDVKM.

The chain recombines TRBV6-1 with TRBJ2-7, with D perhaps TRBD2 (6 bases). Germline V gene sequence: CDR1 MNHNS, CDR2 SASEGT. This CDR3 region has 15 residues. Deletions cut 4 bases from V and 2 bases from J, with 15 bases between. The CDR3 nucleotides read TGTGCCAGCAGTGTACACGGGACGGGAGCCTACGAGCAGTACTTC. It yields the protein CASSVHGTGAYEQYF.

This clonotype was recorded many times. This chain links TRBV4-3 with TRBJ2-3; 10 bases match TRBD1. The ends lost 6 bases at V and 2 bases at J; junction bases unmatched: 5. The length of the CDR3 is 15 residues. The germline gives CDR1 LGHNA, CDR2 YSLEER. Here the CDR3 reads CASSRQGAVTDTQYF. In nucleotides, the CDR3 is TGCGCCAGCAGTAGACAGGGGGCCGTCACAGATACGCAGTATTTT.

Ten or more counts support this clonotype. The V and J genes are TRBV3-1 and TRBJ2-7, with D possibly TRBD2 on 5 matching bases. V was pared by 2 bases and J by 7 bases, with 12 bases between. Looked up from germline, CDR1 is LGHDT and CDR2 is YNNKEL (reference sequence). CDR3 size: 13 residues. This CDR3 is CASSQRTRGEQYF. Written as DNA, the CDR3 is TGTGCCAGCAGCCAAAGAACCCGGGGAGAGCAGTACTTC.

This clonotype was seen only a few times. This chain connects TRBV4-3 to TRBJ2-1; tentatively, D is TRBD2 (6 bases). The CDR3 is 18 residues long. Trimming took 0 bases from V and 0 from J, leaving 15 bases between them. Germline lookup yields CDR1 LGHNA and CDR2 YSLEER. Written as DNA, the CDR3 is TGCGCCAGCAGCCAAGATTCGGGCGGGGATTACTCCTACAATGAGCAGTTCTTC. Translation gives CASSQDSGGDYSYNEQFF.

The chain is built from TRBV7-7 and TRBJ2-1; 9 bases are a match to TRBD2. The CDR3 spans 15 residues. V lost 4 bases and J lost 5; bases outside the gene matches: 6. The germline CDR1 and CDR2 sequences are SSHAT and FNYEAQ (reference sequence). CDR3 nucleotides: TGTGCCAGCAGCTCCCGACTAGCGGAAGACAATGAGCAGTTCTTC. Protein product: CASSSRLAEDNEQFF.

This chain uses TRBV20-1 with TRBJ1-3; the D is unclear. V was trimmed by 2 bases and J by 5 bases, leaving 10 bases between them. Germline values: CDR1 DFQATT, CDR2 SNEGSKA (reference sequence). There are 13 residues in the CDR3. The CDR3 loop is CSARQSERNTIYF. The DNA for the CDR3 is TGCAGTGCTAGACAAAGCGAAAGAAACACCATATATTTT.

The rearrangement joins TRBV12-3 or TRBV12-4 to TRBJ1-5, with 7 bases matching TRBD1. The CDR3 covers 18 residues. The junction had 13 bases not matched to a gene; V was cut back by 4 bases and J by 1 base. The CDR3 sequence: CASSSTRDSQRSNQPQHF. In DNA form, the CDR3 reads TGTGCCAGCAGTTCCACCCGGGACAGTCAAAGAAGCAATCAGCCCCAGCATTTT.

This clonotype was seen ten or more times. The rearrangement joins TRBV14 to TRBJ2-2, with D unresolved. CDR3 length: 15 amino acids. With 0 bases removed from V and 1 base from J, the gap between germline ends came to 6 bases. From germline, CDR1 is SGHDN and CDR2 FVKESK. The CDR3 coding sequence is TGTGCCAGCAGCCAAGAGAGGTGGAACACCGGGGAGCTGTTTTTT. Translating it yields CASSQERWNTGELFF.

This clonotype has just a few counts. J is TRBJ2-1 and V is TRBV5-1; TRBD1 agrees at 10 bases. V trimming: 6 bases; J trimming: 6 bases; junction bases outside the gene matches: 9. Germline CDR1 and CDR2: SGHRS and YFSETQ. This CDR3 spans 15 amino acids. The CDR3 coding sequence is TGCGCCAGCACCCTCCGACAGGGGGCTGGCAATGAGCAGTTCTTC. Translating gives CASTLRQGAGNEQFF.

The chain has TRBV7-6 and TRBJ2-3; D is possibly TRBD2 (6 bases). The CDR3 has 15 residues. Germline values: CDR1 SGHVS, CDR2 FNYEAQ. The germline V and J ends were trimmed by 4 bases and 0 bases, with 11 bases remaining between them. The CDR3 DNA follows: TGTGCCAGCAGCTCGGGGGACTTTAGCACAGATACGCAGTATTTT. Residues: CASSSGDFSTDTQYF.

The chain couples TRBV28 to TRBJ2-1, with 8 bases identical to TRBD2. With 3 bases clipped from V and 2 bases from J, the junction kept 12 bases outside the gene matches. Per the germline V gene, CDR1 is MDHEN and CDR2 is SYDVKM. The CDR3 has 18 amino acids. This CDR3 is CASSFSVLSGSTYNEQFF. The CDR3 DNA is TGTGCCAGCAGTTTTTCGGTTCTAAGCGGGAGCACCTACAATGAGCAGTTCTTC.

This rearrangement joins TRBV6-2 or TRBV6-3 to TRBJ1-5; D ambiguous. CDR1 and CDR2 from the germline V gene are MNHEY and SVGEGT. This CDR3 spans 14 amino acids. The V end lost 5 bases, the J end lost 3 bases, and 11 bases lay between the germline ends. The CDR3 region has the DNA TGTGCCAGCAGTGGGGAGTTAGTCAATCAGCCCCAGCATTTT. Translation: CASSGELVNQPQHF.

This clonotype was observed once. The V call is TRBV30, the J call TRBJ2-3; D not resolved. CDR1 and CDR2 from the germline V gene are GTSNPN and SVGIG (reference sequence). Trimming removed 5 bases from V and 1 base from J, with 10 bases in between. The CDR3 contains 13 residues. The CDR3 sequence is CAWDFLGTDTQYF. The CDR3 nucleotides read TGTGCCTGGGACTTTCTGGGCACAGATACGCAGTATTTT.

The chain couples TRBV27 to TRBJ2-5, with a possible D match to TRBD2 (6 bases). The germline gives CDR1 MNHEY, CDR2 SMNVEV (reference sequence). With 8 bases removed from V and 2 bases from J, the gap between germline ends came to 15 bases. The CDR3 is 14 amino acids. This chain's CDR3 is CASGRGLLQETQYF. In DNA form, the CDR3 reads TGTGCCAGCGGCCGGGGACTCTTACAAGAGACCCAGTACTTC.

V and J are TRBV29-1 and TRBJ2-5; D is unclear. CDR1 SQVTM and CDR2 ANQGSEA come from the germline V gene. This CDR3 comprises 12 residues. The germline V and J ends were trimmed by 4 bases and 5 bases, with 11 bases remaining between them. CDR3 amino acids: CSVGSNMETQYF. DNA of the CDR3: TGCAGCGTTGGCTCCAATATGGAGACCCAGTACTTC.